One and the same sample provided the 12 T cell receptor beta chains below, sequenced in a study of response to subunit inactivated influenza vaccine. TCRdb re-analysed the RT-PCR reads in MiXCR, keeping a single row per CDR3 protein. The table includes approximately 700,000 distinct CDR3 sequences, around 16% detected once. The sample consisted of PBMCs from blood, taken about 11 days after vaccination. The source is a man in his fifties or sixties who received an inactivated influenza vaccine.

This clonotype turned up a few times. The gene calls are TRBV4-1 and TRBJ1-4; 9 bases are shared with TRBD1. This CDR3 spans 15 amino acids. The germline V gene has CDR1 MGHRA and CDR2 YSYEKL. The V segment lost 1 base and the J segment 8 bases; nucleotides outside the gene matches: 5. CDR3 amino acids: CASSQVGTGTEKLFF. The CDR3 nucleotides are TGCGCCAGCAGCCAAGTAGGGACAGGGACCGAAAAACTGTTTTTT.

V and J are TRBV28 and TRBJ1-4; no clear D gene. V gave up 5 bases and J gave up 0 bases, with 10 bases separating them. The CDR3 is 15 amino acids. Looked up from germline, CDR1 is MDHEN and CDR2 is SYDVKM. The CDR3 sequence is CASSREVATNEKLFF. CDR3 in DNA: TGTGCCAGCAGTCGGGAGGTTGCAACTAATGAAAAACTGTTTTTT.

The rearrangement uses TRBV20-1 and TRBJ2-3, with 11 bases that match TRBD2. Trimming removed 6 bases from V and 0 bases from J; junction bases left unmatched: 5. The length of the CDR3 is 15 residues. Germline values: CDR1 DFQATT, CDR2 SNEGSKA (reference sequence). CDR3 region: CSAVGTSGSTDTQYF. The CDR3 DNA sequence: TGCAGTGCCGTGGGGACTAGCGGTAGCACAGATACGCAGTATTTT.

The rearrangement links TRBV12-3 or TRBV12-4 to TRBJ2-2; TRBD1 agrees at 7 bases. J lost 4 bases, V lost 3 bases, and 11 bases had no gene match. This CDR3 is 17 amino acids long. CDR3 region: CASSFSLGGVGTGELFF. CDR3 nucleotide sequence: TGTGCCAGCAGTTTTAGTTTAGGGGGCGTCGGCACCGGGGAGCTGTTTTTT.

Only a few counts were recorded for this clonotype. The V and J genes are TRBV5-1 and TRBJ2-7; 10 bases fit TRBD2. V lost 4 bases, J lost 5 bases, and 6 bases stayed unmatched. Germline CDR1 SGHRS, CDR2 YFSETQ. The CDR3 is made up of 14 amino acids. The CDR3 is CASSPGTSAHEQYF. The DNA of the CDR3 is TGCGCCAGCAGCCCCGGGACTAGCGCCCACGAGCAGTACTTC.

This sequence joins TRBV30 and TRBJ2-2, with unresolved D. Looked up from germline, CDR1 is GTSNPN and CDR2 is SVGIG (reference sequence). This CDR3 region has 14 residues. Trimming removed 1 base at V and 5 bases at J, with 11 bases between. CDR3 loop: CAWSGAPWTGELFF. Written as DNA, the CDR3 is TGTGCCTGGAGTGGTGCACCCTGGACCGGGGAGCTGTTTTTT.

The CDR3 reads CAALDGMNTEAFF. CDR3 nucleotide sequence: TGTGCCGCCTTGGACGGTATGAACACTGAAGCTTTCTTT. V and J are TRBV28 and TRBJ1-1, with D uncertain. Trimming removed 11 bases at V and 0 bases at J, with 13 bases between. The CDR3 is 13 residues long. In germline, CDR1 is MDHEN, CDR2 SYDVKM.

Note on this clonotype: The conserved phenylalanine or tryptophan normally closing the CDR3 is absent here, so this likely arose from a read error. V usage is TRBV6-2 or TRBV6-3 and J usage is TRBJ2-7; maybe TRBD2 (5 bases). Between the trimmed V and J ends, which lost 5 bases and 3 bases, there was a span of 14 bases. There are 14 residues in the CDR3. CDR1 and CDR2 (germline): MNHEY, SVGEGT. CDR3 in amino acids: CASSNRDRFYEQYL. CDR3 nucleotide sequence: TGTGCCAGCAGTAACCGGGATAGATTCTACGAGCAGTACTTA.

This clonotype has more than one count but fewer than ten. V gene TRBV4-1 combines with J gene TRBJ2-7; the D is unclear. The CDR3 consists of 14 residues. CDR1 is MGHRA and CDR2 is YSYEKL in the germline V gene. The V end was cut by 4 bases, the J end by 5 bases, with 15 bases between. DNA for the CDR3: TGCGCCAGCAGCCCCAGACCGTTTGGTGACGAGCAGTACTTC. Protein: CASSPRPFGDEQYF.

This clonotype was found a few times. The genes are TRBV6-2 or TRBV6-3 and TRBJ2-7; maybe TRBD1 (6 bases). The CDR3 length is 14 residues. The germline V gene has CDR1 MNHEY and CDR2 SVGEGT. V was pared by 7 bases and J by 0 bases, with 13 bases between. CDR3 in DNA: TGTGCCAGCAAGAAAACAGGGTTCTCCTACGAGCAGTACTTC. This encodes CASKKTGFSYEQYF.

This sequence joins TRBV5-6 and TRBJ2-7; D ambiguous. Trimming cost V 4 bases and J 0 bases, with 11 bases left between them. There are 14 residues in the CDR3. Germline V lookup: CDR1 SGHDT, CDR2 YYEEEE. The CDR3 nucleotides read TGTGCCAGCAGCGTCGGGCTCCTCTCCTACGAGCAGTACTTC. It encodes CASSVGLLSYEQYF. Looking up the rest from reference TRBV5-6 and TRBJ2-7 gives the full variable domain: DAGVTQSPTHLIKTRGQQVTLRCSPKSGHDTVSWYQQALGQGPQFIFQYYEEEERQRGNFPDRFSGHQFPNYSSELNVNALLLGDSALYLCASSVGLLSYEQYFGPGTRLTVT.

The genes are TRBV20-1 and TRBJ2-7, with TRBD2 matching over 15 bases. Germline assignment: CDR1 DFQATT and CDR2 SNEGSKA (reference sequence). This CDR3 has 17 amino acids. Trimming at V came to 0 bases and at J to 4 bases, leaving 7 bases not matched to a gene. The CDR3: CSARDHGLAGGGYEQYF. The CDR3 DNA follows: TGCAGTGCTAGAGACCACGGACTAGCGGGAGGGGGTTACGAGCAGTACTTC.